These 7 T cell receptor beta chains share one sample of origin, sequenced in a study of T cell responses to AZD1222 COVID-19 vaccine. Produced via immunoSEQ multiplex PCR; TCRdb's table is partial and in-frame only. Seen here are some 150,000 clones, approximately 93% observed once, and the top ten hold approximately 3.9%. The specimen comprised peripheral blood, sampled on day 0 of AZD1222 vaccination. All receptors come from an adult in good health.

In its sample, this clone was seen once. This chain joins TRBV2 and TRBJ1-2; D call uncertain. CDR3 size: 12 residues. Germline V gene data show CDR1 as SNHLY and CDR2 as FYNNEI. The ends were cut back, 4 bases at V and 6 bases at J, with 9 bases in the middle. The DNA for the CDR3 is TGTGCCAGCAGTGGTGACGTGGATGGCTACACCTTC. This codes for CASSGDVDGYTF.

V and J are TRBV10-3 and TRBJ2-7, with TRBD2 matching over 8 bases. The germline CDR1 and CDR2 sequences are ENHRY and SYGVKD. Trimming took 6 bases from V and 2 from J; bases not matched to a gene: 6. The CDR3 consists of 14 residues. The CDR3 DNA reads as TGTGCCATCAGCCCAGCGGGGGAGACCTACGAGCAGTACTTC. Protein sequence: CAISPAGETYEQYF.

CDR3 DNA sequence: TGTGCCATCAGTGAAAAGGACAGCTATGGCTACACCTTC. This translates into CAISEKDSYGYTF. The chain uses TRBV10-3 and TRBJ1-2, with a possible D match to TRBD1 (6 bases). The CDR3 has 13 residues. Germline V lookup: CDR1 ENHRY, CDR2 SYGVKD. The V gene lost 3 bases and the J gene lost 4 bases, with 9 bases spanning the gap.

J is TRBJ1-2 and V is TRBV19; TRBD1 aligns across 8 bases. The CDR3 totals 13 residues. J was trimmed by 7 bases and V by 6 bases; bases with no gene match: 7. CDR1 and CDR2 (germline): LNHDA, SQIVND (reference sequence). The CDR3 DNA is TGTGCCAGTAGGAAGACAGGGGATTTTGGCTACACCTTC. This sequence encodes CASRKTGDFGYTF.

This chain links TRBV10-3 with TRBJ1-2, with TRBD1 identical over 9 bases. The V gene end was trimmed by 4 bases and the J gene end by 2 bases; junction bases not matched to a gene: 2. The CDR3 extends over 14 amino acids. Per the germline V gene, CDR1 is ENHRY and CDR2 is SYGVKD. As DNA, the CDR3 is TGTGCCATCAGTGGTGGACAGGGGAACTATGGCTACACCTTC. Protein product: CAISGGQGNYGYTF.

The chain employs TRBV7-6 and TRBJ2-1; 11 bases match TRBD2. CDR1 and CDR2 (germline): SGHVS, FNYEAQ. This CDR3 comprises 16 residues. With 5 bases clipped from V and 1 base from J, the junction kept 4 bases outside the gene matches. The CDR3 sequence: CASSMLAGGSYNEQFF. DNA for the CDR3: TGTGCCAGCAGCATGTTAGCGGGAGGGTCCTACAATGAGCAGTTCTTC. The whole variable domain, filled in from reference TRBV7-6 and TRBJ2-1, reads GAGVSQSPRYKVTKRGQDVALRCDPISGHVSLYWYRQALGQGPEFLTYFNYEAQQDKSGLPNDRFSAERPEGSISTLTIQRTEQRDSAMYRCASSMLAGGSYNEQFFGPGTRLTVL.

This clone was seen only a few times. The chain combines TRBV14 with TRBJ2-7, with D perhaps matching TRBD1 (5 bases). Germline CDR1 and CDR2: SGHDN and FVKESK. This CDR3 has 16 amino acids. The V end was cut by 4 bases, the J end by 2 bases, with 18 bases between. CDR3 amino acids: CASSLGGAGFAYEQYF. Written as DNA, the CDR3 is TGTGCCAGCAGCCTGGGTGGGGCAGGGTTTGCCTACGAGCAGTACTTC.